This T cell receptor (beta chain) was documented in a study of blood T cell repertoires in COVID-19. Overall study: Sites across the United States, Italy and Spain contributed samples from acute and convalescent COVID-19.

Methods used by the authors: Estimation of nucleated cell counts relied on the amplification of reference gene primers. TCRdb's table, derived via immunoSEQ multiplex PCR, lists solely in-frame clones and lacks some. V, J and clone size were drawn from that table, and D and trimming were deduced from the DNA. The data show roughly 300,000 clones, 85% seen once. The CDR3 extends over 12 amino acids. V was pared by 6 bases and J by 6 bases, with 12 bases between. Germline V gene sequence: CDR1 SNHLY, CDR2 FYNNEI. This clonotype was sampled from a human donor in a cohort sampled during active COVID-19. Sequenced sample: peripheral blood. V and J are TRBV2 and TRBJ2-7; the D is unclear. The CDR3 region is CASSATVGEQYF. CDR3 coding DNA: TGTGCCAGCAGCGCTACCGTCGGCGAGCAGTACTTC. The complete variable domain, with remaining parts taken from reference TRBV2 and TRBJ2-7, reads EPEVTQTPSHQVTQMGQEVILRCVPISNHLYFYWYRQILGQKVEFLVSFYNNEISEKSEIFDDQFSVERPDGSNFTLKIRSTKLEDSAMYFCASSATVGEQYFGPGTRLTVT.